This entry is about one T cell receptor beta chain. Its antigen is currently unknown. Recipients were bled about 28 days pretransplant and at posttransplant days 30, 100, 180. The CDR3 has 15 amino acids. The germline gives CDR1 MGHRA, CDR2 YSYEKL. Losses at the gene ends were 0 bases for V and 5 bases for J; bases not matched to a gene: 4. TCRdb's copy holds only in-frame clones and misses some; the assay was immunoSEQ multiplex PCR. The sample yields under 7,000 clones, just under 90% seen once. These data belong to a study of T cell clonotyping in hematopoietic cell transplantation. Study-level results: No sorting was done, leaving CD4 and CD8 contributions mixed. Graft donor and pretransplant recipient Inverse Simpson Index values predicted broader posttransplant TCR diversity. Recipient TCR diversity dropped after transplant; expanded clonotypes rose from day 30 to 180.

The clonotype was recovered from a female patient in her thirties or forties who had an allogeneic stem cell transplant from a related donor, so the T cells may come from the graft donor. Some clones in this sample may be carry-over from other donors' samples. J is TRBJ2-1 and V is TRBV4-1; 7 bases match TRBD2. Sequencing used peripheral blood mononuclear cells, obtained 100 days after allogeneic stem cell transplant. The CDR3 sequence is CASSQDPLANNEQFF. In DNA, the CDR3 is TGCGCCAGCAGCCAAGATCCACTAGCGAACAATGAGCAGTTCTTC.